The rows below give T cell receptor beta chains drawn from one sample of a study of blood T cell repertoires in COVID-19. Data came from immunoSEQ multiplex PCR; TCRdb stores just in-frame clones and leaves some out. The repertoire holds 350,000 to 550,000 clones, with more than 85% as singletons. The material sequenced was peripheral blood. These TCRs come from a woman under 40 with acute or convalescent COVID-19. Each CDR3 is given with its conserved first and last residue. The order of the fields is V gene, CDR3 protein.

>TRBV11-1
CASSHLELAAVETQYF
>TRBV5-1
CASSLDSPGANVLTF
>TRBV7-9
CASSPPGQGAGSTEAFF
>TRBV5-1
CASSLSPAGTNTQYF
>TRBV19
CASSILAAGGTDTQYF
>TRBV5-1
CASSLTLSGGAGNEQFF
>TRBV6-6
CASRRQGLVGMVEASNEKLFF
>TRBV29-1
CSASGGAETNEKLFF
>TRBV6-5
CASMRDRGRYEQYF
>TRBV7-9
CASSFKQGVNYGYTF
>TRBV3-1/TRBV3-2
CASSSDSGGDTQYF
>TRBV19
CASSTQVTTNEKLFF
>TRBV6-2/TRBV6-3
CASSYWTSTDTQYF
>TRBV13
CASSPLLAGSSGELFF
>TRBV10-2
CASAALVREQYF
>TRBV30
CAWSVLLAGNTGELFF
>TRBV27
CASSQQGAHGYTF
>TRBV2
CASGDRAHGYTF
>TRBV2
CASSERTEAFF
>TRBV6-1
CASSEFGTFFF
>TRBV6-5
CASRGGVSDTEAFF
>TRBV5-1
CASSLNPGQDRETQYF
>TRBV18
CASSPPGDRGVLAKNIQYF
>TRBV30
CAWSLRLNTEAFF
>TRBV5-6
CASTSLERGEQYF
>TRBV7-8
CASNPGQANTEAFF
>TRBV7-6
CASSLGLAGGTGELFF
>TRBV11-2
CASSLTGGSGETQYF
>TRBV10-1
CASSESPGTGDNEQFF
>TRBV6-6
CASSYGTGEGGYTF
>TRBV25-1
CASSEWGSGGVYEQYF
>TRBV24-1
CATNINRGGYTF
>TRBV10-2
CASSDRYEQYF
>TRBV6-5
CASSGGNTGELFF
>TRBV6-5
CASRRETQYF
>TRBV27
CASTQRGGSPLHF
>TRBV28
CASSSTSGGAIYEQYF
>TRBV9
CASSGRGARTDTQYF
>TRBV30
CAWSDNRGYSPLHF
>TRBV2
CASSEAMFGGYTF
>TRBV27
CASSLAGPLEQYF
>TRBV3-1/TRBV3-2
CASSRSGGTGELFF
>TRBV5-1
CASSLVGGEYNEQFF
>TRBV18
CASSPPNTGGFSTEAFF
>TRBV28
CASSLATGGSEQFF
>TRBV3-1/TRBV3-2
CASSQGRTVSKETQYF
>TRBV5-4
CASSLSPSSYEQYF
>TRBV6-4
CASASRGAGDEQFF
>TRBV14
CASSQADFYNEQFF